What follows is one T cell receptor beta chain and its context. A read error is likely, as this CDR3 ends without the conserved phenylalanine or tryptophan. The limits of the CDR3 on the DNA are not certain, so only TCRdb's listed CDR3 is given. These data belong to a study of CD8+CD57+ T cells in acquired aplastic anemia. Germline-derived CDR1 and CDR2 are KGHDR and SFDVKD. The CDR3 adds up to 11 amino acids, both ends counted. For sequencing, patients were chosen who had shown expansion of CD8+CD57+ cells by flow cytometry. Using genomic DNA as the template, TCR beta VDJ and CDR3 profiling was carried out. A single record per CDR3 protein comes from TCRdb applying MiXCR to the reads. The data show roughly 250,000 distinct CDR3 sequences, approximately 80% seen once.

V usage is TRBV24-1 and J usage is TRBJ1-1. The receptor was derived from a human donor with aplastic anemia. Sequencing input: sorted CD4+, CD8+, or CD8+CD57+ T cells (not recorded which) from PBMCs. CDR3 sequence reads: CATKWGTEAIL.